This T cell receptor (beta chain) was profiled in a study of tumor and adjacent non-tumor tissue in lung cancer. Study-wide results and caveats: Normal lung showed higher cumulative top 100 clone frequency than tumor. Shorter survival was associated with higher TCR diversity in tumors.

The CDR3 covers 14 residues. Germline V gene data show CDR1 as MNHNS and CDR2 as SASEGT. A modified ARM-PCR protocol with three rounds of nested PCR amplified TCRbeta. TCRdb independently ran MiXCR on the multiplex PCR reads; one entry per CDR3 protein. The data show 55,000 to 65,000 distinct CDR3 sequences, about 63% seen once. This clonotype was counted between two and nine times. Its specificity is unknown. This may be a read error, as it is one base from a much larger clone. This sample's RNA came from whole unsorted tissue. Distant lung tissue was collected more than 3 cm away from the tumor edge. Sequenced input: distant non-tumor lung tissue. This sequence joins TRBV6-1 and TRBJ1-5, with D uncertain. The sequence was obtained from a man in his 70s with non-small cell lung cancer. CDR3 in amino acids: CASSVLGDNQPRHF. The CDR3 DNA reads as TGTGCCAGCAGTGTGTTGGGCGACAATCAGCCCCGGCATTTT.